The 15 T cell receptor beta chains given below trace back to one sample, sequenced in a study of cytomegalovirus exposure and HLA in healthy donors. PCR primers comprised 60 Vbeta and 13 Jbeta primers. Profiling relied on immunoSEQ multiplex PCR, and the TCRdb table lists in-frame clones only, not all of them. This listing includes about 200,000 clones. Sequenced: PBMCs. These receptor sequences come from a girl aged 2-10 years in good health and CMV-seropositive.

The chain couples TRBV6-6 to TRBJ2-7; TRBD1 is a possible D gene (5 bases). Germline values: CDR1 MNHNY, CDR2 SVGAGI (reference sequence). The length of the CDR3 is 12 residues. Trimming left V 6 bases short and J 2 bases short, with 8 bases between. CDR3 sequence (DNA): TGTGCCAGCAGCCACAGGACCTACGAGCAGTACTTC. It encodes CASSHRTYEQYF.

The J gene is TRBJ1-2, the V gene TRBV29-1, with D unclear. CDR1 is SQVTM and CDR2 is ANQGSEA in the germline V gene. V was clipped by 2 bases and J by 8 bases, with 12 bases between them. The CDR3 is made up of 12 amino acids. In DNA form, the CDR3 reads TGCAGCGTTGAAAAAGTCAGCGGAGGCTACACCTTC. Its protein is CSVEKVSGGYTF.

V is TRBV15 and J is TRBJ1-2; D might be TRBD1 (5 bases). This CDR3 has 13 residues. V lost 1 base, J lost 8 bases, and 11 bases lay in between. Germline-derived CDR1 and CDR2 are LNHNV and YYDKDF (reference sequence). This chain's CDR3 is CATSRVREGGYTF. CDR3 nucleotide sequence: TGTGCCACCAGCAGAGTCAGGGAAGGGGGCTACACCTTC.

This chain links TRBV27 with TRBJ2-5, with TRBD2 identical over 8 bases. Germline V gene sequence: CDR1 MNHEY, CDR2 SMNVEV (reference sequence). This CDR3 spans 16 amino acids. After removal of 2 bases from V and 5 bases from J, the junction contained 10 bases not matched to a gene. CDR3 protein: CASSLRLGGRNETQYF. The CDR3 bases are TGTGCCAGCAGTTTACGACTTGGCGGGAGGAACGAGACCCAGTACTTC.

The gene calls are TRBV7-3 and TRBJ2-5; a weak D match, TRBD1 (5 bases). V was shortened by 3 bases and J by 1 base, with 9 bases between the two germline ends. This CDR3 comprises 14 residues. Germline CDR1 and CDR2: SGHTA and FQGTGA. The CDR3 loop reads CASSFNRFQETQYF. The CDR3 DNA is TGTGCCAGCAGCTTCAACAGGTTCCAAGAGACCCAGTACTTC.

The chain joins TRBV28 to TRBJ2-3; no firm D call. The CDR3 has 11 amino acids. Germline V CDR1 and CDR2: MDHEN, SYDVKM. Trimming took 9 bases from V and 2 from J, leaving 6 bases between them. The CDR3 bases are TGTGCCAGTGAGGCCACAGATACGCAGTATTTT. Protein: CASEATDTQYF.

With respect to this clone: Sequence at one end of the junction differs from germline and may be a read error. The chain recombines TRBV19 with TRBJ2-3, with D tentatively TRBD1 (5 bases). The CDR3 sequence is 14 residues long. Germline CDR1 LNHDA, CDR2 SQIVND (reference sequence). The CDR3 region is CASSRNRNPDAQYF. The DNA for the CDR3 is TGTGCCAGTAGTAGAAACAGGAATCCAGATGCGCAGTATTTT.

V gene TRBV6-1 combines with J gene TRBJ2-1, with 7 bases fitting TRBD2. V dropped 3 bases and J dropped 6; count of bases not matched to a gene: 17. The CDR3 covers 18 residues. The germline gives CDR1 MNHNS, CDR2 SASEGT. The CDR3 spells CASSDFAGRATLINEQFF. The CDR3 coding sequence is TGTGCCAGCAGTGATTTTGCGGGGAGGGCCACCCTAATCAATGAGCAGTTCTTC.

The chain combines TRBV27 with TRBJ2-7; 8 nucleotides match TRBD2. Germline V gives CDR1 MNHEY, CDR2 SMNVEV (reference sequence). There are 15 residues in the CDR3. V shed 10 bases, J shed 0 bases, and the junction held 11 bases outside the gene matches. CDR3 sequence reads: CAIGGGKVNSYEQYF. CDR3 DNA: TGTGCCATCGGGGGGGGGAAAGTCAACTCCTACGAGCAGTACTTC.

The CDR3 DNA reads TGTGCCAGCAGTTCAGCCCGACAGAACACTGAAGCTTTCTTT. Its translation is CASSSARQNTEAFF. This chain connects TRBV28 to TRBJ1-1; D is uncertain. The CDR3 runs to 14 residues. From germline, CDR1 is MDHEN and CDR2 SYDVKM. V lost 4 bases to trimming and J lost 1 base, with 10 bases between them.

CDR3 in DNA: TGTGCCAGCAGCTGGGGGGACGTTCGTTATAGCAATCAGCCCCAGCATTTT. It translates to CASSWGDVRYSNQPQHF. This chain connects TRBV5-8 to TRBJ1-5, with TRBD1 as a possible D gene (5 bases). V was pared by 3 bases and J by 0 bases, with 16 bases between. Germline-derived CDR1 and CDR2 are SGHTS and YDEGEE. This CDR3 comprises 17 residues.

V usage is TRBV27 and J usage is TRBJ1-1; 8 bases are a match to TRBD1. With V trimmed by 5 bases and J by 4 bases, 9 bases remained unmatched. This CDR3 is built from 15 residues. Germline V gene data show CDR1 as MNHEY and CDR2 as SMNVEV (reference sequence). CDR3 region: CASSLTGGLVTEAFF. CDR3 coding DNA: TGTGCCAGCAGTCTCACAGGGGGTTTGGTCACTGAAGCTTTCTTT.

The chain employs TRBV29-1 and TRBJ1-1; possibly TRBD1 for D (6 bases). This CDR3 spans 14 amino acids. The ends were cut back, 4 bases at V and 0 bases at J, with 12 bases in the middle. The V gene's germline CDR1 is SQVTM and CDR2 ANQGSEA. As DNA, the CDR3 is TGCAGCGTTGGAACGACAGGCATGAACACTGAAGCTTTCTTT. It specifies CSVGTTGMNTEAFF.

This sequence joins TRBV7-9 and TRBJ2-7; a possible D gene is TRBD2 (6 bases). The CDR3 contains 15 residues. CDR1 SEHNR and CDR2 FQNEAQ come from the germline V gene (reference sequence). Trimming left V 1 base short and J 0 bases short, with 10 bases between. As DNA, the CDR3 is TGTGCCAGCAGCTTAGAGGCTAGCGACTCCTACGAGCAGTACTTC. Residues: CASSLEASDSYEQYF.

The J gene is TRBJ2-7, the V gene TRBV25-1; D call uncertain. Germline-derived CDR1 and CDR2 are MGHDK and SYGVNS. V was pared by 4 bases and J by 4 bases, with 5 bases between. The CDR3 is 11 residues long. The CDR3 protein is CASSVNYEQYF. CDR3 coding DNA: TGTGCCAGCAGTGTTAATTACGAGCAGTACTTC.